The subject of this entry is one TCR beta chain. Both 60 Vbeta primers and 13 Jbeta primers went into the PCR. The repertoire was sequenced with immunoSEQ multiplex PCR; TCRdb's copy has only in-frame clones and lacks some. The sample has roughly 100,000 clones, about 78% seen once. The sample belongs to a study of cytomegalovirus exposure and HLA in healthy donors. The V segment lost 4 bases and the J segment 3 bases; nucleotides outside the gene matches: 5. Per germline, CDR1 MNHNS and CDR2 SASEGT. This CDR3 is 14 amino acids long. This clonotype was obtained from a young man in good health and CMV-seronegative. The J gene is TRBJ2-7, the V gene TRBV6-1; TRBD2 aligns across 8 bases. Input material: PBMCs. This chain's CDR3 is CASSAGAGGYEQYF. The CDR3 DNA reads TGTGCCAGCAGTGCAGGGGCGGGAGGCTACGAGCAGTACTTC.